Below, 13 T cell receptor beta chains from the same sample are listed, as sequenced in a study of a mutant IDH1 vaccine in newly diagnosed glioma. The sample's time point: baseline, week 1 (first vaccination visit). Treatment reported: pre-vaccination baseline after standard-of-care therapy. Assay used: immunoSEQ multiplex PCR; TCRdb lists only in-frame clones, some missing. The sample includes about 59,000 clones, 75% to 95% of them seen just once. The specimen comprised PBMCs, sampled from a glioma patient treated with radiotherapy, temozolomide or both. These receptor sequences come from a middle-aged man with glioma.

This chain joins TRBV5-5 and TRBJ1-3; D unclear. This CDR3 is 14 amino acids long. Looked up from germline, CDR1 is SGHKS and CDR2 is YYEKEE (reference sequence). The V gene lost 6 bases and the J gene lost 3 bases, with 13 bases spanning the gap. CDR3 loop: CASTSIGDGNTIYF. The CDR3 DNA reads TGTGCCAGCACCTCGATCGGGGATGGAAACACCATATATTTT. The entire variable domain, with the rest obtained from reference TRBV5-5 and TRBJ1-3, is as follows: DAGVTQSPTHLIKTRGQQVTLRCSPISGHKSVSWYQQVLGQGPQFIFQYYEKEERGRGNFPDRFSARQFPNYSSELNVNALLLGDSALYLCASTSIGDGNTIYFGEGSWLTVV.

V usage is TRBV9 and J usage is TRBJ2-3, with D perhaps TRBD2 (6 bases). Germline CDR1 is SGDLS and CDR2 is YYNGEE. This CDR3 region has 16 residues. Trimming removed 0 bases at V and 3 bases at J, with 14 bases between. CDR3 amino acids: CASSVGGSGTTDTQYF. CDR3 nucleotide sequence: TGTGCCAGCAGCGTAGGGGGTAGCGGTACTACAGATACGCAGTATTTT.

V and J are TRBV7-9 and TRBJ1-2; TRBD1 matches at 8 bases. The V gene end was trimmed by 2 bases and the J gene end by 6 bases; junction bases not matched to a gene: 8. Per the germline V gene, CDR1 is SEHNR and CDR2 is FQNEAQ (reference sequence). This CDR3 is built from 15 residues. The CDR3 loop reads CASSLRTGGWDGYTF. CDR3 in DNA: TGTGCCAGCAGCTTAAGAACAGGGGGTTGGGATGGCTACACCTTC.

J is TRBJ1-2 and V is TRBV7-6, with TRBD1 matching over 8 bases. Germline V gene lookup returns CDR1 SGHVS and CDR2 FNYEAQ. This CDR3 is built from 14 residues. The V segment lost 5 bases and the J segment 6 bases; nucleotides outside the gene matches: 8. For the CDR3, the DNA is TGTGCCAGCAGCATAGGACAGGGCAATAATGGCTACACCTTC. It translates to CASSIGQGNNGYTF.

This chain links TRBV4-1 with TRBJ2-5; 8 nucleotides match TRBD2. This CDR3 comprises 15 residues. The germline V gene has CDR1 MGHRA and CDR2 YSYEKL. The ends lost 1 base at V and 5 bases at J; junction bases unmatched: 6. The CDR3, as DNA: TGCGCCAGCAGCCAAGTAGGGGCTAGCGGGGAGACCCAGTACTTC. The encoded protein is CASSQVGASGETQYF.

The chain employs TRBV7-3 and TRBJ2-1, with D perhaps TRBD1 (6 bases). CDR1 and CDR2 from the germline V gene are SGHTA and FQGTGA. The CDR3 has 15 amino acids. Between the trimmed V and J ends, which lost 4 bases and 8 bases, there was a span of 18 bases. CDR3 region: CASSSRQALAHEQFF. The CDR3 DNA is TGTGCCAGCAGCTCGAGACAGGCCTTGGCCCATGAGCAGTTCTTC.

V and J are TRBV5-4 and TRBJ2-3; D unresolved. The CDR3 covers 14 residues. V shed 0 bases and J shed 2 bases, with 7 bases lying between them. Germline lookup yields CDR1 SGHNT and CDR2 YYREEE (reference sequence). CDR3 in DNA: TGTGCCAGCAGCTTGGGTACGGACACAGATACGCAGTATTTT. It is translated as CASSLGTDTDTQYF.

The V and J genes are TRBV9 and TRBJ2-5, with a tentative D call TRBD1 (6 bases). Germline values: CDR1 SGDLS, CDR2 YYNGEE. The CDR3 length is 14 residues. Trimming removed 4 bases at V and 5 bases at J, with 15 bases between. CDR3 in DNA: TGTGCCAGCAGCCGGCAGGGGCGTAGGGAGACCCAGTACTTC. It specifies CASSRQGRRETQYF. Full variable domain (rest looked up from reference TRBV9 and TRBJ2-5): DSGVTQTPKHLITATGQRVTLRCSPRSGDLSVYWYQQSLDQGLQFLIQYYNGEERAKGNILERFSAQQFPDLHSELNLSSLELGDSALYFCASSRQGRRETQYFGPGTRLLVL.

The CDR3, as DNA: TGTGCCAGCAGTGACCGAGTCGCAACTAATGAAAAACTGTTTTTT. Its protein product is CASSDRVATNEKLFF. The V gene is TRBV6-1, the J gene TRBJ1-4; the D is unclear. Trimming took off 3 bases at V and 0 bases at J, with 8 bases between the two ends. This CDR3 has 15 residues. Germline values: CDR1 MNHNS, CDR2 SASEGT.

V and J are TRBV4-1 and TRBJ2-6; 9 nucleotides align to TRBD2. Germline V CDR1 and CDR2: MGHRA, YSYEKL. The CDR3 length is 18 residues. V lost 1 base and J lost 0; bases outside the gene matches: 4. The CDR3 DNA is TGCGCCAGCAGCCAAGCACTAGCGGGCTCCTCTGGGGCCAACGTCCTGACTTTC. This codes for CASSQALAGSSGANVLTF.

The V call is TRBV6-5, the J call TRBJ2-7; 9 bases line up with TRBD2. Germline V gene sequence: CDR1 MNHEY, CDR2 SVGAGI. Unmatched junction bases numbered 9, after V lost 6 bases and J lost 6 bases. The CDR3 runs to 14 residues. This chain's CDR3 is CASRMGLASSEQYF. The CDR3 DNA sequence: TGTGCCAGCAGAATGGGACTAGCATCGTCCGAGCAGTACTTC.

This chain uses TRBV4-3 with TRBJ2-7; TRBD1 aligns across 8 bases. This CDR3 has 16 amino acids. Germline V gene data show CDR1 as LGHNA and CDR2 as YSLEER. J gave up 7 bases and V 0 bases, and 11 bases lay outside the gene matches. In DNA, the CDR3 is TGCGCCAGCAGCCAAGATTCCGGACAGGGTATATGGGAGCAGTACTTC. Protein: CASSQDSGQGIWEQYF.

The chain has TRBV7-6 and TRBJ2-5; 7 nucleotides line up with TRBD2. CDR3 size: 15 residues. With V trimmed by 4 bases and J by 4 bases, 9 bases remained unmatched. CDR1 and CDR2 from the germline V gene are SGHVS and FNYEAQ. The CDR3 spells CASSSVGGTGETQYF. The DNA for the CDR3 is TGTGCCAGCAGCTCCGTCGGGGGGACGGGAGAGACCCAGTACTTC.